The sequence of this TCR beta chain was determined in a study of blood T cells in healthy people across ages. Then a second PCR, running about 6 to 11 cycles, was carried out with a sample-barcoded 5' primer and a J-beta primer mix. TCRdb re-called the 5' RACE reads through MiXCR, storing one row per CDR3 protein. Of around 900,000 distinct CDR3 sequences in the sample, 25% to 30% were seen once. Findings and limits, study-wide: Researchers judged that diversity estimates from one million T cells fell short of true values.

The CDR3 has 16 residues. Deletions cut 1 base from V and 2 bases from J, with 13 bases between. Germline-derived CDR1 and CDR2 are SEHNR and FQNEAQ (reference sequence). On this clonotype: Antigen unknown.

This receptor was identified in a woman of 80 years or more in good health. This rearrangement joins TRBV7-9 to TRBJ2-3; perhaps TRBD1 as D (6 bases). Material for sequencing was blood. The CDR3 protein is CASSLVEAGATDTQYF. The CDR3 DNA follows: TGTGCCAGCAGCTTAGTCGAGGCAGGGGCCACAGATACGCAGTATTTT.